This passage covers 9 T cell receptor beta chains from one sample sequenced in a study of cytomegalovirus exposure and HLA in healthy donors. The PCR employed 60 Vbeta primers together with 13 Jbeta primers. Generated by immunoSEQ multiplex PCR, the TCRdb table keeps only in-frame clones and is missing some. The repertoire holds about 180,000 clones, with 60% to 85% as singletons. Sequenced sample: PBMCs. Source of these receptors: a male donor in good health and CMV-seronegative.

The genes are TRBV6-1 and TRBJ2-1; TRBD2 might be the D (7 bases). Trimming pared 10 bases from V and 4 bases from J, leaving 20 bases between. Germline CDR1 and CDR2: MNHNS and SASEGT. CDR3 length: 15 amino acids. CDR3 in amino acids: CATTSGGLLYNEQFF. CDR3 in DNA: TGTGCCACCACATCGGGGGGCCTCCTTTACAATGAGCAGTTCTTC.

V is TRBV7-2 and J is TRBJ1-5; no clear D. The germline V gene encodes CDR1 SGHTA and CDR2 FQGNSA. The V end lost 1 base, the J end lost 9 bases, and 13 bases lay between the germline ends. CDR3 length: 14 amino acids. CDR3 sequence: CASSLGARDWPQHF. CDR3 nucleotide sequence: TGTGCCAGCAGCTTAGGGGCCCGAGATTGGCCCCAGCATTTT.

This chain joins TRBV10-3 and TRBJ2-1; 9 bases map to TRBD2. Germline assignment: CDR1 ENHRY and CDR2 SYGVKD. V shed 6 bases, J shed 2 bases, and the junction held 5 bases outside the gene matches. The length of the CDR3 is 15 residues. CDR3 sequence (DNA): TGTGCCATCAGGAGCGGGGGGACTACCTACAATGAGCAGTTCTTC. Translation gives CAIRSGGTTYNEQFF.

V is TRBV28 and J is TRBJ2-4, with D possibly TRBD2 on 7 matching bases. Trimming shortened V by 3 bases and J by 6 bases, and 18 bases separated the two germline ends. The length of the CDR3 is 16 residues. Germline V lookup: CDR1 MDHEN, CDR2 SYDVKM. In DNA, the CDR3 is TGTGCCAGCAGTTTTTCCGGGGGAGGGGGGAGAAACATTCAGTACTTC. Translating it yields CASSFSGGGGRNIQYF. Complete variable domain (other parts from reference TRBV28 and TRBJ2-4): DVKVTQSSRYLVKRTGEKVFLECVQDMDHENMFWYRQDPGLGLRLIYFSYDVKMKEKGDIPEGYSVSREKKERFSLILESASTNQTSMYLCASSFSGGGGRNIQYFGAGTRLSVL.

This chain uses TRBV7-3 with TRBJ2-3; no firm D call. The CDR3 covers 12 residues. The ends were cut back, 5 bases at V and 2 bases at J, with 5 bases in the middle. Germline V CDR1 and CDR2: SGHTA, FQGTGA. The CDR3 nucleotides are TGTGCCAGCAGCGTCAACACAGATACGCAGTATTTT. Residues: CASSVNTDTQYF.

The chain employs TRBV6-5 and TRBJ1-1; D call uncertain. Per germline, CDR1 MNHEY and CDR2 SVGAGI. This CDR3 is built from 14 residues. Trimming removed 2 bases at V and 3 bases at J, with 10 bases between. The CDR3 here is CASSYTRDYTEAFF. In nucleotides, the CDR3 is TGTGCCAGCAGTTACACCCGGGATTACACTGAAGCTTTCTTT.

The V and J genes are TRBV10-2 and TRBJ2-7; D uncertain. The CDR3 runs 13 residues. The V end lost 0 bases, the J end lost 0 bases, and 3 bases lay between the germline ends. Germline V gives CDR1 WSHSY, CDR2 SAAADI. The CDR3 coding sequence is TGCGCCAGCAGTGAGTCGAGCTCCTACGAGCAGTACTTC. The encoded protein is CASSESSSYEQYF.

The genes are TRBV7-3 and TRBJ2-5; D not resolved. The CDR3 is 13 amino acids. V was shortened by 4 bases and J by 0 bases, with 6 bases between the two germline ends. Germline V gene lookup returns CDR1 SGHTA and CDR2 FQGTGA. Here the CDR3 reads CASSSMYQETQYF. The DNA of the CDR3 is TGTGCCAGCAGCTCCATGTACCAAGAGACCCAGTACTTC. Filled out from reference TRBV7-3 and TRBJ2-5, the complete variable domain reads GAGVSQTPSNKVTEKGKYVELRCDPISGHTALYWYRQSLGQGPEFLIYFQGTGAADDSGLPNDRFFAVRPEGSVSTLKIQRTERGDSAVYLCASSSMYQETQYFGPGTRLLVL.

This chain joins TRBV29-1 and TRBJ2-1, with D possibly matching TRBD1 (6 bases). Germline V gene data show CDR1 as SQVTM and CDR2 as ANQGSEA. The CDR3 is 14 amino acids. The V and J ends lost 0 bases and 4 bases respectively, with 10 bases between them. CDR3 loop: CSVEEGAIYNEQFF. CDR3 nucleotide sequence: TGCAGCGTTGAAGAGGGGGCAATTTACAATGAGCAGTTCTTC.